What follows is one T cell receptor (beta chain) and its context. This record belongs to a study of blood T cell repertoires in COVID-19. About the study: Sample material is recorded as cDNA or gDNA derived from T cells, B-cell-depleted T cells, or PBMCs.

V trimming: 3 bases; J trimming: 11 bases; junction bases outside the gene matches: 6. Germline V gene lookup returns CDR1 SGHAT and CDR2 FQNNGV. CDR3 length equals 14 residues. Cohort allocation depended upon clinical history that participants reported. Two negative PCRs, clearance, or symptom resolution were required of recovered Cohort 3 donors. Clones were sequenced by immunoSEQ multiplex PCR, and TCRdb holds only the in-frame ones, with some missing. This repertoire shows more than 400,000 clones, roughly 90% found once; its top ten account for under 0.85%. The TCR was taken from a woman younger than 35 who had recovered from COVID-19. V gene TRBV11-2 combines with J gene TRBJ2-1; TRBD2 agrees at 11 bases. Sequenced material: PBMCs or T cells enriched from blood (not recorded which). The CDR3 DNA follows: TGTGCCAGCAGCTTTGGTAGCGGGGGGGCCAAGCAGTTCTTC. Its protein is CASSFGSGGAKQFF.